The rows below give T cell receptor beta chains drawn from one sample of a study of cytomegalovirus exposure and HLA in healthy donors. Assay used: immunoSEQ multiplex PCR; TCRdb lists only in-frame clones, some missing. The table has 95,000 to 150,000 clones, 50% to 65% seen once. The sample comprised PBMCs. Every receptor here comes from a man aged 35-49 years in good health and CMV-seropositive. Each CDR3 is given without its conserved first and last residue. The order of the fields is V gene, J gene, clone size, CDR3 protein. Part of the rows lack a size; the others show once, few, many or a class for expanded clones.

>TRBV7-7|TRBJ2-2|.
ASSLDSSAGELF
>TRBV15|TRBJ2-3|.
ATSAGGNADTQY
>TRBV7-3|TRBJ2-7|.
ASSSTGGAGGSYEQY
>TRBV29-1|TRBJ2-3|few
SARLAGRTDTQY
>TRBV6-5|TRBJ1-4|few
ASSYLQSNEKLF
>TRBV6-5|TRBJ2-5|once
ASSYQGLAYQETQY
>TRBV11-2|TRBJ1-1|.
ASSWGQGLNTEAF
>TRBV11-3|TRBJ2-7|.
ASSLDLSYEQY
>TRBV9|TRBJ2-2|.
ASSERGETPGELF
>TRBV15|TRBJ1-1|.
ATSRVVGETEAF
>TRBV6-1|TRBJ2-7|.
ASSRTGTQGEQY
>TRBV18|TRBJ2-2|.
ASSPRRGPNTGELF
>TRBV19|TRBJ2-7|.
ASSMQQGYEQY
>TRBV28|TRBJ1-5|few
AARTGINQPQH
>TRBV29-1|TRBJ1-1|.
SATDRGTEAF
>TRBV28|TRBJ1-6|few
ASIDIGSYNSPLH
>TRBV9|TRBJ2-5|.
ASSVGTSGVETQY
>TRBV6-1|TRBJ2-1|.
ASSRDRSSEQF
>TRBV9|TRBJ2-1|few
ASSAVRGVRQF
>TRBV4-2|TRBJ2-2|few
ASSPTTNTGELF
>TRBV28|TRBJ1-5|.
ASSTLGGYPQH
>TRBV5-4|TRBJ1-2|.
ASSLETVTYGYT
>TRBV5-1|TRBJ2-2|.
ASLGLAGATGELF
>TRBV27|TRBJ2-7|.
ASSPAGLAVVYEQY
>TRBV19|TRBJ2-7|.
ASSIAGRTGSYEQY
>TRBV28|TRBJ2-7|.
ASSYRTSGRSYEQY
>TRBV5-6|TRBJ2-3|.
ASTQQGWVPDTQY
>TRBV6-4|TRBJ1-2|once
ASSDGGYYGYT
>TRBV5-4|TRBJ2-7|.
ASSRYSGPFSYEQY
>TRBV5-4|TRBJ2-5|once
ASKKDRGYQETQY
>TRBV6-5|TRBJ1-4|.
ASSSAHRVEKLF
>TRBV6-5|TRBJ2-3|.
ASAPGHTDTQY
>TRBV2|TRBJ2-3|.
ARTRRTSTDTQY
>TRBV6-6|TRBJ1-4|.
ASSSDSQKEKLF
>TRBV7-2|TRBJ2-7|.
ASSRGGSYEQY
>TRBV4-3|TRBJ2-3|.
ASSQGTSGRISTDTQY
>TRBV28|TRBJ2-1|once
ASSTVAGQIIDEQF
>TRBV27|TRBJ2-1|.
ASSSRDRGVEKQF
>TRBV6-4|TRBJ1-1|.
ASTYLSRGAF
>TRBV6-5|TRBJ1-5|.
ASSSGWGGQPQH
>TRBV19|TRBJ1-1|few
ASSRGQSQNTEAF
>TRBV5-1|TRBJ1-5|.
ASSLDGQVNQPQH
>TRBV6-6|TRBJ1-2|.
ASSYGPTSNYGYT
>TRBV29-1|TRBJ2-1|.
SVGRGGPSYNEQF
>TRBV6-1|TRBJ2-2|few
ASSGDRSELF
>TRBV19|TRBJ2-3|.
ASSRGEGTDTQY
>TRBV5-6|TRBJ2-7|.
ASSLTQGAHEQY
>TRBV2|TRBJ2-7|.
ASSEHLLGSYEQY
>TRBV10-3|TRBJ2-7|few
AISNRPIGGRPYEQY
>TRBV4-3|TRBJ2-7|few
ASSQLFSGSYEQY
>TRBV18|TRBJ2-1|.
ASSPPGGGYYNEQF
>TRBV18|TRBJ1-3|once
ASSQWTGKFSSGNTIY
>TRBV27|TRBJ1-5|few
ASSLSYTVSNQPQH
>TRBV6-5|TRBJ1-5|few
ASRKQGMSNQPQH
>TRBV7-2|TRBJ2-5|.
ASSLYNSQETQY
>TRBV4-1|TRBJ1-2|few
ASSHLSRLDREGYT
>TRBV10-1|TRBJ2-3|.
ASSGDSYTQY
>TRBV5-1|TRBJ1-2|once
ASSLELAGKGYT
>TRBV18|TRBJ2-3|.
ASSSNSAGVTDTQY